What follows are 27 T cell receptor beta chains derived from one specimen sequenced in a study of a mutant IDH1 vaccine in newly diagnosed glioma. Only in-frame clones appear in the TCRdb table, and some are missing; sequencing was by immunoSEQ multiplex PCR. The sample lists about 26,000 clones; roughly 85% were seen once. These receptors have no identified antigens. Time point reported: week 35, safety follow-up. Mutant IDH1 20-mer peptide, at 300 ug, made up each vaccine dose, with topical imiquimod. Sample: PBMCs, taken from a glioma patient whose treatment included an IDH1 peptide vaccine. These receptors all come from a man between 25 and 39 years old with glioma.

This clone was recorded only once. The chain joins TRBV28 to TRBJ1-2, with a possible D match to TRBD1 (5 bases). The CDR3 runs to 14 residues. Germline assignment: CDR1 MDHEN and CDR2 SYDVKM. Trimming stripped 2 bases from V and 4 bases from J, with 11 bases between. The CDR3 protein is CASSLGGSSYGYTF. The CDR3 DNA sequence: TGTGCCAGCAGTTTAGGGGGGTCGTCCTATGGCTACACCTTC.

This chain's CDR3 is CASSYDRATGELFF. CDR3 nucleotides: TGTGCCAGCAGTTACGACAGGGCGACCGGGGAGCTGTTTTTT. V and J are TRBV6-5 and TRBJ2-2; TRBD1 agrees at 7 bases. The CDR3 spans 14 residues. Trimming removed 2 bases from V and 5 bases from J; junction bases left unmatched: 2. Germline V lookup: CDR1 MNHEY, CDR2 SVGAGI.

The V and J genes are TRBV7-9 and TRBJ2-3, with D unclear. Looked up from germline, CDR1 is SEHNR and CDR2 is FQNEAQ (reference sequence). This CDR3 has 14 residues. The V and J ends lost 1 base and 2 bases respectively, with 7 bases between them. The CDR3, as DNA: TGTGCCAGCAGCTTAGAACAGTCCACAGATACGCAGTATTTT. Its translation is CASSLEQSTDTQYF.

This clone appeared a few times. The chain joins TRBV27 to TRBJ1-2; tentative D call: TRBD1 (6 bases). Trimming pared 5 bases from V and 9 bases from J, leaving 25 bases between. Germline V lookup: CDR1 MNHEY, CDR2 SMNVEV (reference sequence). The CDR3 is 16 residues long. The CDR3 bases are TGTGCCAGCAGTCCACACCCGACAGGACAAAAGGCACGCTACACCTTC. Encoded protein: CASSPHPTGQKARYTF.

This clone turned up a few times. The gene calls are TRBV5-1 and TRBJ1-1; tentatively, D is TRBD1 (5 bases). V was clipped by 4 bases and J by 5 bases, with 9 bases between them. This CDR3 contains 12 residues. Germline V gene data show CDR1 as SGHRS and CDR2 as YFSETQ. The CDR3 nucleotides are TGCGCCAGCAGCCAGGGAGGGACTGAAGCTTTCTTT. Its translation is CASSQGGTEAFF.

The CDR3 here is CASKTSPENEQFF. The CDR3 nucleotides are TGTGCCAGCAAGACAAGTCCTGAGAATGAGCAGTTCTTC. The J gene is TRBJ2-1, the V gene TRBV2; no firm D call. The CDR3 covers 13 residues. Germline-derived CDR1 and CDR2 are SNHLY and FYNNEI. The ends were cut back, 7 bases at V and 7 bases at J, with 14 bases in the middle.

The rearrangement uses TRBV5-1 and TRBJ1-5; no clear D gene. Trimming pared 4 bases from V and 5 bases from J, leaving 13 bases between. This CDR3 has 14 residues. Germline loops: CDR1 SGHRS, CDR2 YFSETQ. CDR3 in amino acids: CASSKAGLHQPQHF. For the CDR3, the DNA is TGCGCCAGCAGCAAGGCAGGACTCCATCAGCCCCAGCATTTT.

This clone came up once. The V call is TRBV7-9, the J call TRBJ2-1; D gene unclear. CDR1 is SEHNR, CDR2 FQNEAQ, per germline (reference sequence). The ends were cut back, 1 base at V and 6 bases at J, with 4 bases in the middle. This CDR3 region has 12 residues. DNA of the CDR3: TGTGCCAGCAGCTTAGAGGGCAATGAGCAGTTCTTC. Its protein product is CASSLEGNEQFF.

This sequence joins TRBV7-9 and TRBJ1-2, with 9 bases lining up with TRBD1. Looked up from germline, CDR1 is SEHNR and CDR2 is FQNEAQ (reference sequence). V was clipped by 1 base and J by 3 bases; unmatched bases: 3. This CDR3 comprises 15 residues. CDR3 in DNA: TGTGCCAGCAGCTTAGGGGACAGGGATTACTATGGCTACACCTTC. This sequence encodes CASSLGDRDYYGYTF.

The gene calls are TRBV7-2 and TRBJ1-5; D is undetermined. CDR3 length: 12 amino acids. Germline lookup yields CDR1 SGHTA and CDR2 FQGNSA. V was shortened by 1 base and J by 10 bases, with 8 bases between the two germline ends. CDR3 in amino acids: CASSLDMEPQHF. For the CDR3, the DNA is TGTGCCAGCAGCTTAGATATGGAACCCCAGCATTTT.

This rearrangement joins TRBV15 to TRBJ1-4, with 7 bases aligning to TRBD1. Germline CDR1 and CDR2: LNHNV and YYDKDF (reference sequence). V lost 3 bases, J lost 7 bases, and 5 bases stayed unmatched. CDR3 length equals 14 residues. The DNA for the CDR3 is TGTGCCACCAGCAGGACAGGGACGGGTGAAAAACTGTTTTTT. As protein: CATSRTGTGEKLFF.

Written as DNA, the CDR3 is TGTGCCAGCAGCGCCTCCGGGACTAGCGAAAACAATGAGCAGTTCTTC. This translates into CASSASGTSENNEQFF. V usage is TRBV9 and J usage is TRBJ2-1; 10 bases line up with TRBD2. V gave up 3 bases and J gave up 5 bases; unmatched junction bases: 8. Germline V gene lookup returns CDR1 SGDLS and CDR2 YYNGEE. The CDR3 runs 16 residues. Together with reference TRBV9 and TRBJ2-1, the CDR3 gives the full variable domain: DSGVTQTPKHLITATGQRVTLRCSPRSGDLSVYWYQQSLDQGLQFLIQYYNGEERAKGNILERFSAQQFPDLHSELNLSSLELGDSALYFCASSASGTSENNEQFFGPGTRLTVL.

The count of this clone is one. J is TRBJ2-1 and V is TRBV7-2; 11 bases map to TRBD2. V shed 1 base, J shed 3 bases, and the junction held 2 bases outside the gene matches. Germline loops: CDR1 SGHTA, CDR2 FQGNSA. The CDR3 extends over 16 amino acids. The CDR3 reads CASSLDLAGGYNEQFF. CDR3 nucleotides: TGTGCCAGCAGCTTAGATCTAGCGGGGGGCTACAATGAGCAGTTCTTC.

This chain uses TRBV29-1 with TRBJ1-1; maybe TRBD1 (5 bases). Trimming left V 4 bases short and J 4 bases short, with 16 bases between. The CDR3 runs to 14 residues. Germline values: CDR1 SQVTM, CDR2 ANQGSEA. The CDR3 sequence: CSVGLRGRVTEAFF. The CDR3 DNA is TGCAGCGTTGGGTTGAGGGGTCGGGTCACTGAAGCTTTCTTT.

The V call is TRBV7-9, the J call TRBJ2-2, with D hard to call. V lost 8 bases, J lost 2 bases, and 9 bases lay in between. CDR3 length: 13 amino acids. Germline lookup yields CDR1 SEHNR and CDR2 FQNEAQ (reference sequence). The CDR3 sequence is CASLGSNTGELFF. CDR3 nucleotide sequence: TGTGCCAGCCTGGGCAGTAACACCGGGGAGCTGTTTTTT. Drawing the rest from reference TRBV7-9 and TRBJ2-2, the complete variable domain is DTGVSQNPRHKITKRGQNVTFRCDPISEHNRLYWYRQTLGQGPEFLTYFQNEAQLEKSRLLSDRFSAERPKGSFSTLEIQRTEQGDSAMYLCASLGSNTGELFFGEGSRLTVL.

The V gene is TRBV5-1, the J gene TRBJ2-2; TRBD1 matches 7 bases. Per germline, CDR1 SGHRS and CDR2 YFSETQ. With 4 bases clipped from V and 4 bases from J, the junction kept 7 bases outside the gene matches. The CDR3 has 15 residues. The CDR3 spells CASSPTGIGTGELFF. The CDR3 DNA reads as TGCGCCAGCAGCCCGACAGGGATCGGCACCGGGGAGCTGTTTTTT.

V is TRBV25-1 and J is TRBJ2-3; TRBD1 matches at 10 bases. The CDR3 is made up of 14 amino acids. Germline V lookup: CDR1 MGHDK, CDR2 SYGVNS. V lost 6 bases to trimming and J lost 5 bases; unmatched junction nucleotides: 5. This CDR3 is CASSLTGGEDTQYF. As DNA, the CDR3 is TGTGCCAGCAGCCTGACAGGGGGCGAAGATACGCAGTATTTT.

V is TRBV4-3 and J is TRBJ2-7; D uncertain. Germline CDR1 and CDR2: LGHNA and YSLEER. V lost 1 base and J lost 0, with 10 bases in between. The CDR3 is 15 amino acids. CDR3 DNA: TGCGCCAGCAGCCAAGGACTCCTTATCTCCTACGAGCAGTACTTC. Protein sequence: CASSQGLLISYEQYF.

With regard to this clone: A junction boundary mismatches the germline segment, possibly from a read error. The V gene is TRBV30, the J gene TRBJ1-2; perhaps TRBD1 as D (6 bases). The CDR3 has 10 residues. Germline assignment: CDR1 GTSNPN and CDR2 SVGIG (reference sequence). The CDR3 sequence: CAWSVGGFAF. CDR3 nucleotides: TGTGCCTGGAGTGTCGGGGGCTTCGCCTTC.

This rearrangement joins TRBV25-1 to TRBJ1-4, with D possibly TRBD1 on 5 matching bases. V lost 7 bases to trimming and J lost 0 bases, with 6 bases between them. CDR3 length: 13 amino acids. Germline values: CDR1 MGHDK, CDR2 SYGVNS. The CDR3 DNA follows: TGTGCCAGCATGACAGCAACTAATGAAAAACTGTTTTTT. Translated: CASMTATNEKLFF.

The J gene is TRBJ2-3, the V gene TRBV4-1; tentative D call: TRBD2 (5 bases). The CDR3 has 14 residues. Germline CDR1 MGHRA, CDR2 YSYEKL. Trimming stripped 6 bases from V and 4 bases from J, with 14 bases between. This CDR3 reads CASRDRPGADTQYF. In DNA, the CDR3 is TGCGCCAGCAGGGACCGCCCCGGGGCAGATACGCAGTATTTT.

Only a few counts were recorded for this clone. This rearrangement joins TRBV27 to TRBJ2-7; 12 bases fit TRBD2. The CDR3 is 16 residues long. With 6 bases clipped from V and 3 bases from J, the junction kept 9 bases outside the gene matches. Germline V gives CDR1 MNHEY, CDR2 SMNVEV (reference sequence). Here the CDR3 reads CASRTSGRYGFYEQYF. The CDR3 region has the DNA TGTGCCAGCAGGACTAGCGGGAGATATGGTTTCTACGAGCAGTACTTC.

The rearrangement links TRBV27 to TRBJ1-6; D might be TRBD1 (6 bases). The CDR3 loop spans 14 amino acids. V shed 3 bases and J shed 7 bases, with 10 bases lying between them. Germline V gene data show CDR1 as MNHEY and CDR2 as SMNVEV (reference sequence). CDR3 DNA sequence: TGTGCCAGCAGTTTTTGGGACACCAATTCACCCCTCCACTTT. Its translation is CASSFWDTNSPLHF.

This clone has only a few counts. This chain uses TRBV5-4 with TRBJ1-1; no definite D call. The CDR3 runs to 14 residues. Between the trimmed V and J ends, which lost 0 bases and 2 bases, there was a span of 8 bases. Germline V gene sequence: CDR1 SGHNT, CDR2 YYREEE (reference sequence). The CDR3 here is CASSLERSNTEAFF. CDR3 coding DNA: TGTGCCAGCAGCTTGGAAAGAAGTAACACTGAAGCTTTCTTT.

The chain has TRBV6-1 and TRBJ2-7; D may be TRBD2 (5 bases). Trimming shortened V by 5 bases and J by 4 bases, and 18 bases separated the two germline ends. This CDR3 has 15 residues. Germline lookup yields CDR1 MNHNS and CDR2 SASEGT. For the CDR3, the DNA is TGTGCCAGCAGTCCCAAGACACGGACTCCGTACGAGCAGTACTTC. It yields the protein CASSPKTRTPYEQYF.

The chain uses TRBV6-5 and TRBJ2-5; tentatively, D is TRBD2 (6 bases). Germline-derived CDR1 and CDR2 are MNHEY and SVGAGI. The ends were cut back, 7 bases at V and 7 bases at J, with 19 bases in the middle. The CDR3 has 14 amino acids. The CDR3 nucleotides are TGTGCCAGCAATCTAGCGCCCAACCGGGGGACCCAGTACTTC. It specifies CASNLAPNRGTQYF.

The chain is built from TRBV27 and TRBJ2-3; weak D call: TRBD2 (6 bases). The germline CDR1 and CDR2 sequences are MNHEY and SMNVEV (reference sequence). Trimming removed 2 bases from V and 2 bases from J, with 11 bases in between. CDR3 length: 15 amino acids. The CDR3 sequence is CASSLTLAYTDTQYF. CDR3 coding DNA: TGTGCCAGCAGTTTAACTCTAGCGTACACAGATACGCAGTATTTT.